What follows describes a single T cell receptor beta chain. These data originate in a study of blood T cell repertoires in COVID-19. On the study more broadly: T cells, B-cell-depleted T cells, or PBMCs supplied cDNA or gDNA.

The ends were cut back, 7 bases at V and 0 bases at J, with 8 bases in the middle. The CDR3 has 13 residues. From germline, CDR1 is LNHDA and CDR2 SQIVND (reference sequence). The assay was immunoSEQ multiplex PCR, and TCRdb's table has in-frame clones only and misses some. Among a few hundred thousand clones listed, 91% were seen once. The sample was peripheral blood. The chain is built from TRBV19 and TRBJ2-3; perhaps TRBD2 as D (5 bases). This clonotype was sampled from a person between 18 and 35 years old with COVID-19, enrolled during active disease. CDR3 nucleotides: TGTGCCAGTACAGGCGGGAGCACAGATACGCAGTATTTT. This codes for CASTGGSTDTQYF.